Presented here are 13 T cell receptor beta chains from one specimen sequenced in a study of blood T cell repertoires in COVID-19. Measured with immunoSEQ multiplex PCR; TCRdb has only the in-frame clones, and not every one. This table has around 480,000 clones, approximately 90% appearing once. Sequences were obtained from PBMCs or T cells enriched from blood (not recorded which). These receptors came from a woman aged 18-29 years who had recovered from COVID-19.

The chain is built from TRBV4-1 and TRBJ1-1; possibly TRBD1 for D (6 bases). The CDR3 sequence is 16 residues long. Germline V lookup: CDR1 MGHRA, CDR2 YSYEKL. Deletions cut 1 base from V and 4 bases from J, with 16 bases between. CDR3 protein: CASSQGPHKGVTEAFF. In nucleotides, the CDR3 is TGCGCCAGCAGCCAAGGCCCCCACAAGGGGGTCACTGAAGCTTTCTTT.

The chain has TRBV18 and TRBJ2-7; D not certain. The CDR3 has 15 residues. The germline V gene has CDR1 KGHSH and CDR2 LQKENI. Trimming cost V 3 bases and J 2 bases, with 14 bases left between them. This CDR3 is CASSPLGGNTYEQYF. CDR3 coding DNA: TGTGCCAGCTCACCCCTAGGCGGTAACACCTACGAGCAGTACTTC.

The genes are TRBV7-8 and TRBJ2-5; D unresolved. Germline CDR1 reads SGHVS; CDR2 reads FQNEAQ. There are 15 residues in the CDR3. The V and J ends lost 0 bases and 5 bases respectively, with 13 bases between them. CDR3 sequence: CASSLARNLGETQYF. CDR3 nucleotide sequence: TGTGCCAGCAGCTTAGCGCGAAATCTCGGGGAGACCCAGTACTTC.

The chain joins TRBV5-1 to TRBJ2-5; weak D call: TRBD2 (5 bases). Trimming shortened V by 1 base and J by 3 bases, and 19 bases separated the two germline ends. CDR3 length: 17 residues. CDR1 SGHRS and CDR2 YFSETQ come from the germline V gene. The CDR3 sequence: CASSLSGASREKETQYF. The CDR3, as DNA: TGCGCCAGCAGCTTGTCAGGTGCTAGCCGAGAAAAAGAGACCCAGTACTTC.

The chain recombines TRBV7-2 with TRBJ2-2, with D possibly being TRBD2 (6 bases). The CDR3 loop spans 14 amino acids. V lost 4 bases, J lost 6 bases, and 12 bases lay in between. Germline V gene sequence: CDR1 SGHTA, CDR2 FQGNSA. CDR3 region: CASSSTGEAGELFF. DNA for the CDR3: TGTGCCAGCAGCTCGACGGGGGAGGCCGGGGAGCTGTTTTTT.

This clone was counted only a few times. The chain has TRBV19 and TRBJ2-7; 8 nucleotides line up with TRBD2. Germline V gene lookup returns CDR1 LNHDA and CDR2 SQIVND (reference sequence). The CDR3 covers 15 residues. V was pared by 0 bases and J by 6 bases, with 7 bases of the junction left unmatched. This CDR3 reads CASSIDPAGGAEQYF. DNA for the CDR3: TGTGCCAGTAGTATAGATCCGGCGGGGGGAGCCGAGCAGTACTTC.

This sequence joins TRBV7-2 and TRBJ1-2; no firm D call. This CDR3 comprises 15 residues. Germline V gene sequence: CDR1 SGHTA, CDR2 FQGNSA. The germline V and J ends were trimmed by 1 base and 4 bases, with 13 bases remaining between them. In nucleotides, the CDR3 is TGTGCCAGCAGCTTAGGCGACGGCAGACTCTATGGCTACACCTTC. Protein: CASSLGDGRLYGYTF.

This clone has only one observation. V is TRBV7-9 and J is TRBJ2-1; D might be TRBD1 (6 bases). V dropped 5 bases and J dropped 11 bases, with 16 bases sitting between them. The CDR3 is made up of 13 amino acids. Germline V CDR1 and CDR2: SEHNR, FQNEAQ (reference sequence). CDR3: CASSPGGLQQQFF. For the CDR3, the DNA is TGTGCCAGCAGCCCTGGGGGCCTTCAGCAGCAGTTCTTC.

V and J are TRBV27 and TRBJ2-1; possibly TRBD1 for D (5 bases). This CDR3 spans 13 amino acids. V lost 6 bases and J 8 bases, leaving 14 bases between the germline ends. CDR1 is MNHEY and CDR2 is SMNVEV in the germline V gene (reference sequence). CDR3 protein: CASSHFRDHEQFF. In nucleotides, the CDR3 is TGTGCCAGCAGCCATTTCAGGGATCATGAGCAGTTCTTC.

V is TRBV14 and J is TRBJ2-7, with 7 bases identical to TRBD1. The germline V gene encodes CDR1 SGHDN and CDR2 FVKESK. The CDR3 is made up of 14 amino acids. V was clipped by 1 base and J by 3 bases; unmatched bases: 3. Here the CDR3 DNA reads TGTGCCAGCAGCCAAGGGACAGGATTCTACGAGCAGTACTTC. Translating gives CASSQGTGFYEQYF. Full variable domain (outside the CDR3, taken from reference TRBV14 and TRBJ2-7): EAGVTQFPSHSVIEKGQTVTLRCDPISGHDNLYWYRRVMGKEIKFLLHFVKESKQDESGMPNNRFLAERTGGTYSTLKVQPAELEDSGVYFCASSQGTGFYEQYFGPGTRLTVT.

The rearrangement uses TRBV11-2 and TRBJ1-1, with D possibly matching TRBD1 (5 bases). This CDR3 is built from 13 residues. Germline V CDR1 and CDR2: SGHAT, FQNNGV. V was clipped by 0 bases and J by 5 bases, with 7 bases between them. The CDR3 here is CASSLERGTEAFF. CDR3 in DNA: TGTGCCAGCAGCTTAGAGCGGGGGACTGAAGCTTTCTTT.

This clone has a single count. The CDR3 DNA follows: TGCGCCAGCAGCTTGGTAGGGGACACTGAAGCTTTCTTT. It is translated as CASSLVGDTEAFF. J is TRBJ1-1 and V is TRBV5-1; tentative D call: TRBD1 (5 bases). The germline V and J ends were trimmed by 0 bases and 3 bases, with 6 bases remaining between them. This CDR3 contains 13 residues. Per germline, CDR1 SGHRS and CDR2 YFSETQ.

The rearrangement joins TRBV6-1 to TRBJ2-1; no firm D call. The CDR3 runs to 12 residues. In germline, CDR1 is MNHNS, CDR2 SASEGT. Trimming left V 5 bases short and J 6 bases short, with 8 bases between. The CDR3 loop reads CASSSTGNEQFF. The CDR3, as DNA: TGTGCCAGCAGTTCCACGGGCAATGAGCAGTTCTTC.